The clone carrying this T cell receptor beta chain was picked up a small number of times. The antigen is undetermined. Germline V gene data show CDR1 as SEHNR and CDR2 as FQNEAQ (reference sequence). The CDR3 runs 14 residues. V lost 5 bases, J lost 4 bases, and 15 bases lay in between. The assay was immunoSEQ multiplex PCR, and TCRdb's table has in-frame clones only and misses some. This sample yields about 130,000 clones, of which more than 70% are seen a single time; 10% to 15% belongs to the top ten. The sample originates from a study of T cell responses to AZD1222 COVID-19 vaccine. Study-level results: Only 5 or 6 AZD1222 recipients were seropositive at baseline. With two AZD1222 doses given, Spike-specific TCR breadth and depth both rose. In a largely white British group with more females than males, clonal diversity was possibly underestimated. Along spike, vaccine-associated CD4 TCRs were found throughout, with dominance at 160-218 and 743-854.

The receptor comes from an adult in good health. The specimen comprised peripheral blood, sampled on day 0 of AZD1222 vaccination. The chain carries TRBV7-9 and TRBJ2-7, with D perhaps matching TRBD1 or TRBD2 (5 bases each). The CDR3 loop reads CASSDSREGYEQYF. The CDR3 nucleotides read TGTGCCAGCAGCGACAGCCGAGAGGGTTACGAGCAGTACTTC. Based on the CDR3 plus reference TRBV7-9 and TRBJ2-7, the full variable domain is DTGVSQNPRHKITKRGQNVTFRCDPISEHNRLYWYRQTLGQGPEFLTYFQNEAQLEKSRLLSDRFSAERPKGSFSTLEIQRTEQGDSAMYLCASSDSREGYEQYFGPGTRLTVT.